This T cell receptor beta chain was documented in a study of STAT5B mutations in CD4+ large granular lymphocyte leukemia. The CDR3 covers 15 residues. V dropped 0 bases and J dropped 4; count of bases not matched to a gene: 4. Germline values: CDR1 LGHNA, CDR2 YSLEER. General study results and limits: CD4-sorted patient repertoires seemed more clonal than healthy CD4+ repertoires.

The assay was run at survey level. Study processing details: The detection floor for productive clonotype frequency was 2.59 x 10-5. Repertoires were generated with immunoSEQ multiplex PCR, while TCRdb's copy carries only in-frame clones and drops some. V and J calls and clone size are those listed in that table; D and trimming were worked out from the DNA. The sample contains over 35,000 clones, 81% of which appear only once. Only one count was recorded for this clone. The antigen is undetermined. This chain joins TRBV4-3 and TRBJ2-5, with 8 bases aligning to TRBD1. This TCR came from a human donor in good health. Input material: CD4+ T cells from blood buffy coats. CDR3 protein: CASSQDRGLGETQYF. CDR3 DNA sequence: TGCGCCAGCAGCCAAGACAGGGGGCTGGGAGAGACCCAGTACTTC.